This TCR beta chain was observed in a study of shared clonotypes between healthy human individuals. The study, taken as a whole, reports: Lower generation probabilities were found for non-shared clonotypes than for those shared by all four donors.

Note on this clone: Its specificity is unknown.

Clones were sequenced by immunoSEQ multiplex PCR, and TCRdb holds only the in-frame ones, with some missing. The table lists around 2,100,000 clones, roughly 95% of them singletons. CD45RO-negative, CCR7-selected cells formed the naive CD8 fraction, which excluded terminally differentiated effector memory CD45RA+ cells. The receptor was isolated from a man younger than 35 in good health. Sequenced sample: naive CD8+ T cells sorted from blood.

CDR3 region: CASSLPSLDEQFF. The CDR3 DNA reads as TGTGCCAGCTCACTTCCTAGCTTGGATGAGCAGTTCTTC. The chain couples TRBV18 to TRBJ2-1; tentative D call: TRBD2 (5 bases). Deletions cut 4 bases from V and 8 bases from J, with 12 bases between. The V gene's germline CDR1 is KGHSH and CDR2 LQKENI. CDR3 length equals 13 residues.